The 16 T cell receptor beta chains below all came from one sample that was sequenced in a study of human T cells and chemical hapten exposure. Time point specified: patch test 3, about 24 weeks after DPC sensitization. The treatment here: therapeutic diphenylcyclopropenone sensitization with weekly scalp DPC. TCRdb redid the calling of the RACE reads with MiXCR, one entry per CDR3 protein. The sample has roughly 69,000 distinct CDR3 sequences, approximately 9.9% seen once. The material sequenced was whole blood, taken in connection with sensitization to the hapten diphenylcyclopropenone (DPC). The receptors were sampled from a woman aged 25 to 39 with alopecia areata. Some clones in this sample may be carry-over from other donors' samples.

This clonotype was counted ten times or more. The chain is built from TRBV5-1 and TRBJ2-5, with no clear D. Germline assignment: CDR1 SGHRS and CDR2 YFSETQ. The CDR3 is 15 amino acids. With 0 bases removed from V and 5 bases from J, the gap between germline ends came to 14 bases. The CDR3 sequence is CASSLELPQAETQYF. In DNA form, the CDR3 reads TGCGCCAGCAGCTTGGAACTTCCGCAGGCGGAGACCCAGTACTTC.

This clonotype was counted at least ten times. The chain couples TRBV9 to TRBJ1-2; D is uncertain. Trimming stripped 0 bases from V and 2 bases from J, with 14 bases between. The CDR3 is 16 residues long. Germline V lookup: CDR1 SGDLS, CDR2 YYNGEE. The DNA for the CDR3 is TGTGCCAGCAGCGTAGGTCCCGGGTTGACCAACTATGGCTACACCTTC. Amino acids: CASSVGPGLTNYGYTF.

This clonotype has a handful of counts. The chain employs TRBV9 and TRBJ2-2, with a tentative D call TRBD2 (7 bases). V gave up 4 bases and J gave up 4 bases, with 17 bases separating them. The CDR3 totals 16 residues. Per germline, CDR1 SGDLS and CDR2 YYNGEE. Here the CDR3 reads CASSPSGGIGTGELFF. The CDR3 coding sequence is TGTGCCAGCAGCCCGTCGGGGGGCATCGGCACCGGGGAGCTGTTTTTT. Full variable domain (outside the CDR3, taken from reference TRBV9 and TRBJ2-2): DSGVTQTPKHLITATGQRVTLRCSPRSGDLSVYWYQQSLDQGLQFLIQYYNGEERAKGNILERFSAQQFPDLHSELNLSSLELGDSALYFCASSPSGGIGTGELFFGEGSRLTVL.

The table lists this clonotype with a few counts. The chain uses TRBV5-1 and TRBJ2-1; D may be TRBD1 or TRBD2 (5 bases each). The CDR3 covers 15 residues. The V gene's germline CDR1 is SGHRS and CDR2 YFSETQ. Deletions cut 0 bases from V and 2 bases from J, with 9 bases between. The CDR3 reads CASSLEGSAYNEQFF. The CDR3 DNA reads as TGCGCCAGCAGCTTGGAGGGGAGCGCCTACAATGAGCAGTTCTTC.

This clonotype was detected ten times or more. The rearrangement joins TRBV7-3 to TRBJ1-3; tentatively, D is TRBD1 (5 bases). Germline V gene data show CDR1 as SGHTA and CDR2 as FQGTGA. V was trimmed by 1 base and J by 2 bases, leaving 18 bases between them. This CDR3 spans 18 amino acids. The CDR3 nucleotides read TGTGCCAGCAGCTTAAACATAGCGGGACGGTCGCCTGGAAACACCATATATTTT. Protein product: CASSLNIAGRSPGNTIYF. The full variable domain, rest sourced from reference TRBV7-3 and TRBJ1-3, is GAGVSQTPSNKVTEKGKYVELRCDPISGHTALYWYRQSLGQGPEFLIYFQGTGAADDSGLPNDRFFAVRPEGSVSTLKIQRTERGDSAVYLCASSLNIAGRSPGNTIYFGEGSWLTVV.

This clonotype has more than one count but fewer than ten. V usage is TRBV6-1 and J usage is TRBJ2-1, with a weak D call TRBD2 (7 bases). The germline CDR1 and CDR2 sequences are MNHNS and SASEGT. The CDR3 sequence is 15 residues long. Trimming took off 2 bases at V and 7 bases at J, with 15 bases between the two ends. The CDR3 sequence is CASSEPGGPLNEQFF. CDR3 bases: TGTGCCAGCAGTGAACCGGGGGGCCCTTTGAATGAGCAGTTCTTC.

The V gene is TRBV5-1, the J gene TRBJ2-1; D is perhaps TRBD2 (5 bases). V was cut by 1 base and J by 5 bases, with 16 bases left in between. Germline assignment: CDR1 SGHRS and CDR2 YFSETQ. This CDR3 spans 16 amino acids. The CDR3 region is CASSLWTGLSHNEQFF. As DNA, the CDR3 is TGCGCCAGCAGCTTGTGGACGGGATTAAGTCACAATGAGCAGTTCTTC.

V gene TRBV6-6 combines with J gene TRBJ2-4; D might be TRBD1 or TRBD2, each matching 5 bases. Trimming shortened V by 5 bases and J by 7 bases, and 15 bases separated the two germline ends. Germline CDR1 and CDR2: MNHNY and SVGAGI (reference sequence). The CDR3 totals 14 residues. CDR3 protein: CASSPRQGGNIQYF. CDR3 bases: TGTGCCAGCAGTCCGCGTCAGGGCGGGAACATTCAGTACTTC.

J is TRBJ2-7 and V is TRBV28; D unresolved. The CDR3 spans 12 residues. Germline assignment: CDR1 MDHEN and CDR2 SYDVKM. The V end was cut by 2 bases, the J end by 5 bases, with 7 bases between. CDR3 amino acids: CASSLTLDEQYF. In DNA form, the CDR3 reads TGTGCCAGCAGTTTAACGTTAGACGAGCAGTACTTC.

This clonotype was observed a handful of times. The chain links TRBV6-6 to TRBJ2-6; tentatively, D is TRBD1 or TRBD2 (5 bases each). This CDR3 has 15 residues. Germline-derived CDR1 and CDR2 are MNHNY and SVGAGI (reference sequence). V was pared by 10 bases and J by 2 bases, with 15 bases between. This chain's CDR3 is CATVWGTAGANVLTF. The CDR3 DNA sequence: TGTGCCACCGTTTGGGGGACCGCTGGGGCCAACGTCCTGACTTTC.

Remarks on this clonotype: A read error is possible here, since a much larger clone lies one base away. J is TRBJ1-2 and V is TRBV5-1; D gene ambiguous. CDR1 is SGHRS, CDR2 YFSETQ, per germline. V lost 1 base and J lost 4, with 5 bases in between. The CDR3 has 12 amino acids. The CDR3 nucleotides read TGCGCCAGCAGCTTGCTCATCTATGGCTACACCTTC. This sequence encodes CASSLLIYGYTF.

The CDR3 DNA follows: TGCGCCAGCAGCTCGCCGCGTGAGCGGGAGGGCCAGCTACGCAACATTCAGTACTTC. Translation gives CASSSPREREGQLRNIQYF. This chain uses TRBV5-1 with TRBJ2-4; 10 bases match TRBD2. The CDR3 totals 19 residues. CDR1 and CDR2 from the germline V gene are SGHRS and YFSETQ. With V trimmed by 3 bases and J by 7 bases, 19 bases remained unmatched.

This clonotype was counted a single time. V and J are TRBV5-8 and TRBJ2-3; TRBD2 aligns across 11 bases. The CDR3 is made up of 18 amino acids. The V segment lost 2 bases and the J segment 2 bases; nucleotides outside the gene matches: 10. The V gene's germline CDR1 is SGHTS and CDR2 YDEGEE. The CDR3 DNA reads TGTGCCAGCAGCTTACCCTCCGGGACTAGCGGTTACACAGATACGCAGTATTTT. Its protein product is CASSLPSGTSGYTDTQYF.

CDR3 nucleotides: TGTGCCAGCCTTCTAGAAATCGGCACAGATACGCAGTATTTT. Translated: CASLLEIGTDTQYF. The V gene is TRBV7-9, the J gene TRBJ2-3; no reliable D call. Between the trimmed V and J ends, which lost 8 bases and 1 base, there was a span of 13 bases. CDR1 and CDR2 (germline): SEHNR, FQNEAQ (reference sequence). This CDR3 is built from 14 residues.

CDR3 DNA: TGTGCCAGCAGCCGACTCATTTCGAGCCCCGCCTCCTACAATGAGCAGTTCTTC. Residues: CASSRLISSPASYNEQFF. V gene TRBV7-6 combines with J gene TRBJ2-1; D uncertain. This CDR3 contains 18 residues. V was shortened by 5 bases and J by 0 bases, with 20 bases between the two germline ends. CDR1 is SGHVS, CDR2 FNYEAQ, per germline.

There are many counts of this clonotype. V usage is TRBV4-2 and J usage is TRBJ2-7; weak D call: TRBD2 (6 bases). This CDR3 has 14 amino acids. The germline V and J ends were trimmed by 1 base and 4 bases, with 11 bases remaining between them. CDR1 LGHNA and CDR2 YNFKEQ come from the germline V gene. CDR3 bases: TGTGCCAGCAGCCAAGGCGGGACGGATTACGAGCAGTACTTC. Amino acid sequence: CASSQGGTDYEQYF.